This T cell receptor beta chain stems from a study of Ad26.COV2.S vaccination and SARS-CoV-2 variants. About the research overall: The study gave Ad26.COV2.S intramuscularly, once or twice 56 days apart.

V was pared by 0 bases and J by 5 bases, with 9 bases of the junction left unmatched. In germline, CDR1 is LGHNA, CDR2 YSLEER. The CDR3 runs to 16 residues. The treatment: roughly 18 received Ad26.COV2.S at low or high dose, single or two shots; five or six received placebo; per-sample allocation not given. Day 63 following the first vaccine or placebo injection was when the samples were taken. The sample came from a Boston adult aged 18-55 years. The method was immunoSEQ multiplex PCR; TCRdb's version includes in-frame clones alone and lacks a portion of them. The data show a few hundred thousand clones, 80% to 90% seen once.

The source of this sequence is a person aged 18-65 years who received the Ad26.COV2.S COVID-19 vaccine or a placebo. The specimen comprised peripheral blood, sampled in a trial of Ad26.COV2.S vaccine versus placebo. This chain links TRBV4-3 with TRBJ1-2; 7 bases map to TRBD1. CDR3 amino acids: CASSQDMGTALYGYTF. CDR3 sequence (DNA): TGCGCCAGCAGCCAAGATATGGGGACAGCCCTTTATGGCTACACCTTC.